Described below is a single TCR beta chain sequence and its context. The antigen remains unidentified. The sample is drawn from a study of T cell responses to AZD1222 COVID-19 vaccine. Findings and limits, study-wide: Donors were chiefly white British, with a greater number of females, and clonal diversity was perhaps underestimated. Spike was spanned by vaccine-associated CD4 TCRs, which were dominant at 160-218 and 743-854. No day 14 peak samples; only post-peak repertoires were characterized.

The CDR3 spans 15 residues. From germline, CDR1 is SGHRS and CDR2 YFSETQ. V was shortened by 2 bases and J by 2 bases, with 12 bases between the two germline ends. Assay: immunoSEQ multiplex PCR; the TCRdb copy retains only in-frame clones and omits some. This sample yields 90,000 to 150,000 clones, of which around 90% are seen a single time; roughly 8.9% belongs to the top ten. The J gene is TRBJ2-3, the V gene TRBV5-1; maybe TRBD2 (6 bases). The origin of this receptor is an adult in good health. Specimen: peripheral blood, collected on day 0 of AZD1222 vaccination. CDR3 DNA: TGCGCCAGCAGCTTAGGAGGGATAAACACAGATACGCAGTATTTT. Translation: CASSLGGINTDTQYF.